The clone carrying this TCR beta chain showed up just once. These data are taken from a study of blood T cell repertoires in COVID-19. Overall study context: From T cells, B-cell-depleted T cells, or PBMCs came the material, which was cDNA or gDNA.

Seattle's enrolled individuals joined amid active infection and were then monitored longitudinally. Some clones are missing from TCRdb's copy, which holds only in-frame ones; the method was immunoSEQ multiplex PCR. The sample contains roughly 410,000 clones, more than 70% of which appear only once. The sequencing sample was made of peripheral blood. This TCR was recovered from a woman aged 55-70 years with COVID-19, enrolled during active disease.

The CDR3 is CASSLTQGRTDTQYF. The CDR3 coding sequence is TGTGCCAGCAGCTTAACCCAGGGGCGCACAGATACGCAGTATTTT. The gene calls are TRBV7-3 and TRBJ2-3; tentatively, D is TRBD1 (6 bases). V was cut by 0 bases and J by 1 base, with 8 bases left in between. Germline lookup yields CDR1 SGHTA and CDR2 FQGTGA. The length of the CDR3 is 15 residues.